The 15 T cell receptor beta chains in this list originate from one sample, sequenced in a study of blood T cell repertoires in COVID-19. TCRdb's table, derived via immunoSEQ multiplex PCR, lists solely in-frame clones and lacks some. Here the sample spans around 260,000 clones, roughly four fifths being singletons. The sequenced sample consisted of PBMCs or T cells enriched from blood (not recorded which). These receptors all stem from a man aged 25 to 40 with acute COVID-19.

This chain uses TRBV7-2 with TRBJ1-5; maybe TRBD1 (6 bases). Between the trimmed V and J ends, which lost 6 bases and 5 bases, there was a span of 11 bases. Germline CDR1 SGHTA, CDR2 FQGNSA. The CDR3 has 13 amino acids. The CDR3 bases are TGTGCCAGCAGGCTACAGGGAGATCAGCCCCAGCATTTT. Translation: CASRLQGDQPQHF.

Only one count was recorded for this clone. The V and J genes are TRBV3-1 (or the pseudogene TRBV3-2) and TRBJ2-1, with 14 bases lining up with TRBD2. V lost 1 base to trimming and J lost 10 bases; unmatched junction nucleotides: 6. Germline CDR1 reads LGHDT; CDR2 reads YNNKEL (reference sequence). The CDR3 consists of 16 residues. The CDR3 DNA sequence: TGTGCCAGCAGCCAAGCCCCGGGACTAGCGGGGGTGGAGCAGTTCTTC. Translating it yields CASSQAPGLAGVEQFF.

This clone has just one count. DNA for the CDR3: TGTGCCAGCAGCCCCCGGGACAGGGACGGCTACACCTTC. Amino acids: CASSPRDRDGYTF. The chain is built from TRBV3-1 (or the pseudogene TRBV3-2) and TRBJ1-2; TRBD1 agrees at 9 bases. Germline loops: CDR1 LGHDT, CDR2 YNNKEL (reference sequence). Germline trimming cut 4 bases from V and 8 bases from J; bases unmatched to any gene: 5. The CDR3 extends over 13 amino acids.

CDR3 loop: CASKKGGDTDTQYF. The DNA of the CDR3 is TGTGCCAGCAAAAAGGGGGGGGACACAGATACGCAGTATTTT. The J gene is TRBJ2-3, the V gene TRBV7-9; a possible D gene is TRBD2 (7 bases). CDR3 length equals 14 residues. V shed 7 bases and J shed 2 bases, with 13 bases lying between them. Germline CDR1 is SEHNR and CDR2 is FQNEAQ (reference sequence). The whole variable domain, filled in from reference TRBV7-9 and TRBJ2-3, reads DTGVSQNPRHKITKRGQNVTFRCDPISEHNRLYWYRQTLGQGPEFLTYFQNEAQLEKSRLLSDRFSAERPKGSFSTLEIQRTEQGDSAMYLCASKKGGDTDTQYFGPGTRLTVL.

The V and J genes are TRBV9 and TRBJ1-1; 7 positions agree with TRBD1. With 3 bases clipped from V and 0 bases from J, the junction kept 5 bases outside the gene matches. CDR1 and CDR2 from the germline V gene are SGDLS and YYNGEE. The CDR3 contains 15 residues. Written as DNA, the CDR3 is TGTGCCAGCAGCGGGGGGACAGCCTTGAACACTGAAGCTTTCTTT. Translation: CASSGGTALNTEAFF.

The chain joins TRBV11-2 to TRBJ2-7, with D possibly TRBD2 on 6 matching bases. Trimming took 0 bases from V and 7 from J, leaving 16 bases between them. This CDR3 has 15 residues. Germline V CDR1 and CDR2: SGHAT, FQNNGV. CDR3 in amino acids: CASSLEVAAPWEQYV. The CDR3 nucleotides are TGTGCCAGCAGCTTAGAGGTAGCGGCTCCCTGGGAGCAGTACGTC.

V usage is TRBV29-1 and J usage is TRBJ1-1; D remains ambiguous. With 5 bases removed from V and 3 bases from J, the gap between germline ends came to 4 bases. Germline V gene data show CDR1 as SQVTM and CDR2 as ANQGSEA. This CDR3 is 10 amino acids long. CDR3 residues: CSVLDTEAFF. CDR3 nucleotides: TGCAGCGTTCTAGACACTGAAGCTTTCTTT.

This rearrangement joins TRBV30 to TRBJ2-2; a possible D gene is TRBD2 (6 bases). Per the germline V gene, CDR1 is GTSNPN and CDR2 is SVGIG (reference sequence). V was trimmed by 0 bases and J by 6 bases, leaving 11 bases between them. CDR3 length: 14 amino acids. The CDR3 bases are TGTGCCTGGAGTGTACAACTAGCTGCCGGGGAGCTGTTTTTT. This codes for CAWSVQLAAGELFF. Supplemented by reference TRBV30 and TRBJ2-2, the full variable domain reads SQTIHQWPATLVQPVGSPLSLECTVEGTSNPNLYWYRQAAGRGLQLLFYSVGIGQISSEVPQNLSASRPQDRQFILSSKKLLLSDSGFYLCAWSVQLAAGELFFGEGSRLTVL.

CDR3 region: CASSAEPNPNEKLFF. The CDR3 DNA reads TGCGCCAGCAGCGCGGAACCAAATCCAAATGAAAAACTGTTTTTT. The chain has TRBV5-1 and TRBJ1-4; no reliable D call. Germline V CDR1 and CDR2: SGHRS, YFSETQ. V shed 4 bases and J shed 5 bases, with 15 bases lying between them. The CDR3 spans 15 residues.

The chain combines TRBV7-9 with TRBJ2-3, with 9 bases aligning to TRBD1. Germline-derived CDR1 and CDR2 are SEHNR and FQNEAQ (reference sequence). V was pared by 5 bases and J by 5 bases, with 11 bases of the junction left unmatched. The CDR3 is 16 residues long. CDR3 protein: CASSDPRQGVGDTQYF. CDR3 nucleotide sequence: TGTGCCAGCAGCGACCCGAGACAGGGGGTAGGAGATACGCAGTATTTT.

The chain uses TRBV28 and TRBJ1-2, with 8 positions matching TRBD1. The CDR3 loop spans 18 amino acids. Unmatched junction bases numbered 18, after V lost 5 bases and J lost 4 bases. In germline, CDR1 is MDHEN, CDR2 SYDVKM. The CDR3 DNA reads TGTGCCAGCAGTCCCGACGGCCCGGGACAGGCAAACCTCTATGGCTACACCTTC. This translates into CASSPDGPGQANLYGYTF.

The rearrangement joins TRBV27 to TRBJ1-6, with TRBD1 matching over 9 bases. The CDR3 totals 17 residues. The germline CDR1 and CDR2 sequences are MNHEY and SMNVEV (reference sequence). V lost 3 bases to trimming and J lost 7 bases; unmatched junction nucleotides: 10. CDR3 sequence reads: CASSLGDRVGKNSPLHF. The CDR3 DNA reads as TGTGCCAGCAGTTTGGGGGACAGGGTAGGAAAAAATTCACCCCTCCACTTT.

CDR3: CASRATELETQYF. CDR3 nucleotides: TGTGCCAGCAGGGCTACAGAGTTAGAGACCCAGTACTTC. This chain joins TRBV7-8 and TRBJ2-5, with D unresolved. The CDR3 sequence is 13 residues long. V dropped 6 bases and J dropped 4 bases, with 12 bases sitting between them. CDR1 and CDR2 from the germline V gene are SGHVS and FQNEAQ.

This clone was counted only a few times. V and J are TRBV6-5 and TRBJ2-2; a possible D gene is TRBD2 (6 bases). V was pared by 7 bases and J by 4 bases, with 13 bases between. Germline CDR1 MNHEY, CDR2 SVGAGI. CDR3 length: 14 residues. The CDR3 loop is CASTSGEATGELFF. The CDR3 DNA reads TGTGCCAGCACATCTGGGGAGGCCACCGGGGAGCTGTTTTTT.

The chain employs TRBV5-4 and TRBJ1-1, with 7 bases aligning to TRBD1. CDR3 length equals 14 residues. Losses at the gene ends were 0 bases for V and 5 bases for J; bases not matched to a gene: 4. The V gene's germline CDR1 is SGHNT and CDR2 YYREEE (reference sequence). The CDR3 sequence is CASSLDRGRTEAFF. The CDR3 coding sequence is TGTGCCAGCAGCTTGGACAGGGGTCGGACTGAAGCTTTCTTT.